This T cell receptor beta chain was observed in a study of blood T cells in healthy people across ages. The V and J ends lost 5 bases and 4 bases, in that order; junction bases with no gene match: 8. The germline V gene has CDR1 SQVTM and CDR2 ANQGSEA. The CDR3 consists of 14 residues. A sample-barcoded 5' primer and a J-beta primer mix were used in a second PCR of roughly 6 to 11 cycles. TCRdb re-derived calls from the 5' RACE reads in MiXCR, one entry per CDR3 protein. This table holds more than 1,000,000 distinct CDR3 sequences, roughly a quarter found once. Peripheral blood from each donor was collected in a volume of ten milliliters. Each sample gave at least 6.5 million isolated PBMCs. These data also featured in a second study, about T cells of mothers and their children.

The clonotype originates from a girl aged 2 to 9 in good health. The chain is built from TRBV29-1 and TRBJ2-1, with 7 bases fitting TRBD1. The sequenced material came from blood. CDR3 amino acids: CSVPGQISYNEQFF. The CDR3 coding sequence is TGCAGCGTTCCGGGACAGATATCATACAATGAGCAGTTCTTC.